A single sample gave rise to the 28 T cell receptor beta chains below, sequenced in a study of blood T cell repertoires in COVID-19. TCRdb's table, derived via immunoSEQ multiplex PCR, lists solely in-frame clones and lacks some. Among about 250,000 clones listed, 86% were seen once. The specimen sequenced was peripheral blood. The receptors come from a woman aged 80 or over with COVID-19, enrolled during active disease.

This chain joins TRBV7-2 and TRBJ2-2; a weak D match, TRBD1 (6 bases). In germline, CDR1 is SGHTA, CDR2 FQGNSA. Deletions cut 5 bases from V and 0 bases from J, with 16 bases between. CDR3 length equals 17 residues. CDR3 sequence: CASSVRQVIANTGELFF. In DNA, the CDR3 is TGTGCCAGCAGCGTTAGACAGGTCATCGCGAACACCGGGGAGCTGTTTTTT.

The V call is TRBV2, the J call TRBJ1-1, with unresolved D. CDR1 SNHLY and CDR2 FYNNEI come from the germline V gene. V was cut by 4 bases and J by 8 bases, with 8 bases left in between. This CDR3 comprises 11 residues. As DNA, the CDR3 is TGTGCCAGCAGTGGAAACCGGGAAGCTTTCTTT. It is translated as CASSGNREAFF.

J is TRBJ1-6 and V is TRBV7-9; no clear D gene. The CDR3 consists of 11 residues. The V end was cut by 8 bases, the J end by 7 bases, with 6 bases between. CDR1 and CDR2 (germline): SEHNR, FQNEAQ (reference sequence). CDR3 coding DNA: TGTGCCAGCGGAGACAATTCACCCCTCCACTTT. Translation gives CASGDNSPLHF.

The chain recombines TRBV6-5 with TRBJ1-6; the D is unclear. V lost 8 bases and J 6 bases, leaving 8 bases between the germline ends. This CDR3 spans 12 amino acids. Germline CDR1 MNHEY, CDR2 SVGAGI. The CDR3 nucleotides are TGTGCCAGCTCGGGTGTTAATTCACCCCTCCACTTT. Protein product: CASSGVNSPLHF.

V and J are TRBV2 and TRBJ1-6; no definite D call. The CDR3 extends over 15 amino acids. Germline-derived CDR1 and CDR2 are SNHLY and FYNNEI. The V and J ends lost 4 bases and 0 bases respectively, with 7 bases between them. The chain's CDR3 is CASSGGSSYNSPLHF. The CDR3 bases are TGTGCCAGCAGTGGAGGGAGCTCCTATAATTCACCCCTCCACTTT.

J is TRBJ2-5 and V is TRBV18; D not resolved. CDR3 length: 16 residues. V dropped 2 bases and J dropped 7 bases, with 20 bases sitting between them. Germline CDR1 and CDR2: KGHSH and LQKENI. The CDR3: CASSPSQPNVPGTQYF. As DNA, the CDR3 is TGTGCCAGCTCACCATCGCAGCCCAACGTCCCAGGGACCCAGTACTTC.

The V call is TRBV19, the J call TRBJ2-7; tentative D call: TRBD1 (5 bases). The CDR3 is 14 amino acids. Trimming removed 7 bases from V and 0 bases from J, with 13 bases in between. Germline values: CDR1 LNHDA, CDR2 SQIVND (reference sequence). CDR3: CASKRGTNSYEQYF. The CDR3 DNA follows: TGTGCCAGTAAAAGGGGAACGAACTCCTACGAGCAGTACTTC.

The rearrangement links TRBV28 to TRBJ2-1, with 13 positions matching TRBD2. Per germline, CDR1 MDHEN and CDR2 SYDVKM. This CDR3 contains 17 residues. Trimming at V came to 4 bases and at J to 8 bases, leaving 11 bases not matched to a gene. CDR3 nucleotides: TGTGCCAGCAGTTCCGGTAGACTAGCGGGGGGCCGGGATGAGCAGTTCTTC. The encoded protein is CASSSGRLAGGRDEQFF.

The chain combines TRBV24-1 with TRBJ2-3, with a possible D match to TRBD1 (6 bases). V lost 4 bases and J lost 4, with 20 bases in between. The CDR3 has 17 amino acids. In germline, CDR1 is KGHDR, CDR2 SFDVKD. The CDR3 reads CATSEGAGKSWADTQYF. In DNA, the CDR3 is TGTGCCACCAGTGAGGGGGCAGGGAAGTCGTGGGCAGATACGCAGTATTTT.

Only a few counts were recorded for this clone. The chain carries TRBV6-5 and TRBJ1-4; no reliable D call. The CDR3 loop spans 13 amino acids. Trimming stripped 5 bases from V and 10 bases from J, with 14 bases between. The germline V gene encodes CDR1 MNHEY and CDR2 SVGAGI. The CDR3 sequence: CASSPLREGKLFF. CDR3 nucleotide sequence: TGTGCCAGCAGTCCCCTTAGGGAGGGAAAACTGTTTTTT.

This clone appeared a few times. The rearrangement uses TRBV6-5 and TRBJ1-1, with D uncertain. Per the germline V gene, CDR1 is MNHEY and CDR2 is SVGAGI. The CDR3 runs to 13 residues. Trimming removed 6 bases at V and 6 bases at J, with 14 bases between. This CDR3 is CASRAAGNAEAFF. The CDR3, as DNA: TGTGCCAGCAGAGCTGCGGGAAACGCTGAAGCTTTCTTT.

This chain connects TRBV5-1 to TRBJ1-5; 9 positions agree with TRBD1. The germline CDR1 and CDR2 sequences are SGHRS and YFSETQ. V shed 0 bases and J 2 bases; nucleotides not matched to a gene: 0. The CDR3 loop spans 15 amino acids. The CDR3 DNA is TGCGCCAGCAGCTTGGGGACAGGGGGCAATCAGCCCCAGCATTTT. Amino acid sequence: CASSLGTGGNQPQHF.

The chain recombines TRBV2 with TRBJ1-1; 9 bases are shared with TRBD1. CDR1 is SNHLY, CDR2 FYNNEI, per germline. This CDR3 has 11 amino acids. V lost 7 bases to trimming and J lost 8 bases; unmatched junction nucleotides: 2. The CDR3 bases are TGTGCCAGCATCGGGACAGGGGAAGCTTTCTTT. This gives the protein CASIGTGEAFF. Together with reference TRBV2 and TRBJ1-1, the CDR3 gives the full variable domain: EPEVTQTPSHQVTQMGQEVILRCVPISNHLYFYWYRQILGQKVEFLVSFYNNEISEKSEIFDDQFSVERPDGSNFTLKIRSTKLEDSAMYFCASIGTGEAFFGQGTRLTVV.

The chain has TRBV10-3 and TRBJ1-4, with D maybe TRBD1 (5 bases). V was cut by 6 bases and J by 7 bases, with 21 bases left in between. The CDR3 consists of 16 residues. Germline values: CDR1 ENHRY, CDR2 SYGVKD. For the CDR3, the DNA is TGTGCCATCAGCTCCTCCGGAGGGGAAGGAGGTGAAAAACTGTTTTTT. It specifies CAISSSGGEGGEKLFF.

This clone was picked up one time. The rearrangement links TRBV5-1 to TRBJ2-3; 11 bases fit TRBD1. Per the germline V gene, CDR1 is SGHRS and CDR2 is YFSETQ. The length of the CDR3 is 15 residues. V gave up 4 bases and J gave up 4 bases; unmatched junction bases: 5. CDR3 nucleotides: TGCGCCAGCAGCCCCGGACAGGGGGCACCAGATACGCAGTATTTT. Amino acids: CASSPGQGAPDTQYF.

This clone was seen only a few times. The chain is built from TRBV6-1 and TRBJ2-7; TRBD1 agrees at 10 bases. Looked up from germline, CDR1 is MNHNS and CDR2 is SASEGT. The CDR3 covers 17 residues. V was pared by 2 bases and J by 5 bases, with 12 bases of the junction left unmatched. CDR3 region: CASSEQTGGRGKNEQYF. DNA of the CDR3: TGTGCCAGCAGTGAACAGACAGGGGGCCGCGGGAAGAACGAGCAGTACTTC.

Remarks on this clone: The sample has other DNA sequences that encode this CDR3 too. V gene TRBV18 combines with J gene TRBJ2-3; TRBD2 agrees at 8 bases. Germline CDR1 is KGHSH and CDR2 is LQKENI. J was trimmed by 6 bases and V by 3 bases; bases with no gene match: 11. This CDR3 region has 16 residues. The CDR3 loop reads CASSPIAGKVTDTQYF. CDR3 nucleotide sequence: TGTGCCAGCTCACCGATAGCGGGGAAAGTAACGGATACGCAGTATTTT.

V is TRBV30 and J is TRBJ2-5; TRBD1 matches 8 bases. J was trimmed by 7 bases and V by 3 bases; bases with no gene match: 16. Germline V gene sequence: CDR1 GTSNPN, CDR2 SVGIG (reference sequence). This CDR3 spans 16 amino acids. The CDR3 nucleotides read TGTGCCTGGAGCACATACCGACAGGGGTCAGGGGGGACCCAGTACTTC. Its protein is CAWSTYRQGSGGTQYF.

This clone was observed many times. The chain is built from TRBV19 and TRBJ2-2, with TRBD1 matching 7 bases. Germline V gene data show CDR1 as LNHDA and CDR2 as SQIVND (reference sequence). After removal of 5 bases from V and 5 bases from J, the junction contained 20 bases not matched to a gene. This CDR3 comprises 19 residues. CDR3 protein: CASSPYRDSLISWTGELFF. The CDR3 nucleotides read TGTGCCAGTAGTCCTTACCGGGACAGTTTAATCAGTTGGACCGGGGAGCTGTTTTTT.

V is TRBV24-1 and J is TRBJ2-5, with D perhaps TRBD2 (6 bases). This CDR3 region has 16 residues. Germline lookup yields CDR1 KGHDR and CDR2 SFDVKD. Trimming cost V 3 bases and J 2 bases, with 15 bases left between them. CDR3 in amino acids: CATSDNSKGGQETQYF. CDR3 coding DNA: TGTGCCACCAGTGATAATAGTAAGGGAGGTCAAGAGACCCAGTACTTC.

This clone is a singleton in its sample. The chain has TRBV4-3 and TRBJ1-3; weak D call: TRBD1 (5 bases). Germline values: CDR1 LGHNA, CDR2 YSLEER. The length of the CDR3 is 16 residues. V was shortened by 0 bases and J by 8 bases, with 17 bases between the two germline ends. The CDR3 is CASSQDRPGTGDTIYF. CDR3 bases: TGCGCCAGCAGCCAAGATCGGCCAGGGACTGGTGACACCATATATTTT.

The chain carries TRBV18 and TRBJ1-4, with D tentatively TRBD1 (5 bases). The V gene lost 3 bases and the J gene lost 6 bases, with 14 bases spanning the gap. There are 15 residues in the CDR3. Looked up from germline, CDR1 is KGHSH and CDR2 is LQKENI. The CDR3: CASSPDIRSHEKLFF. The CDR3 DNA reads as TGTGCCAGCTCACCGGACATTAGAAGTCATGAAAAACTGTTTTTT.

The rearrangement links TRBV18 to TRBJ2-4; TRBD1 matches 8 bases. V lost 6 bases and J lost 6; bases outside the gene matches: 13. Germline CDR1 reads KGHSH; CDR2 reads LQKENI. CDR3 size: 16 residues. CDR3 residues: CASSPVTGDVGNIQYF. The CDR3 region has the DNA TGTGCCAGCTCTCCGGTGACAGGGGATGTAGGAAACATTCAGTACTTC. The full variable domain, its missing parts supplied by reference TRBV18 and TRBJ2-4, is NAGVMQNPRHLVRRRGQEARLRCSPMKGHSHVYWYRQLPEEGLKFMVYLQKENIIDESGMPKERFSAEFPKEGPSILRIQQVVRGDSAAYFCASSPVTGDVGNIQYFGAGTRLSVL.

This chain connects TRBV7-2 to TRBJ2-2; 8 bases are a match to TRBD2. The CDR3 sequence is 16 residues long. Germline V gene lookup returns CDR1 SGHTA and CDR2 FQGNSA. Unmatched junction bases numbered 3, after V lost 1 base and J lost 2 bases. The CDR3 loop reads CASSLDSGVNTGELFF. The CDR3 bases are TGTGCCAGCAGCTTAGATAGCGGGGTTAACACCGGGGAGCTGTTTTTT.

The chain employs TRBV5-4 and TRBJ2-2; TRBD1 is a possible D gene (5 bases). CDR1 SGHNT and CDR2 YYREEE come from the germline V gene (reference sequence). With 3 bases removed from V and 7 bases from J, the gap between germline ends came to 19 bases. The CDR3 spans 16 residues. In nucleotides, the CDR3 is TGTGCCAGCAGCTCAGGGTCCTCCTATATGGGCGGGGAGCTGTTTTTT. As protein: CASSSGSSYMGGELFF.

The chain joins TRBV7-9 to TRBJ2-5; TRBD1 is a possible D gene (5 bases). Germline-derived CDR1 and CDR2 are SEHNR and FQNEAQ (reference sequence). V lost 0 bases, J lost 4 bases, and 6 bases lay in between. This CDR3 region has 13 residues. CDR3 amino acids: CASSLAGAETQYF. The CDR3 nucleotides read TGTGCCAGCAGCTTAGCTGGGGCAGAGACCCAGTACTTC.

This clone turned up a few times. This chain uses TRBV9 with TRBJ1-1; D not resolved. Germline lookup yields CDR1 SGDLS and CDR2 YYNGEE. There are 15 residues in the CDR3. V was cut by 3 bases and J by 4 bases, with 16 bases left in between. For the CDR3, the DNA is TGTGCCAGCAGCGCCGAAGGTGGAGTGGGCACTGAAGCTTTCTTT. Translated: CASSAEGGVGTEAFF.

This chain uses TRBV7-2 with TRBJ1-2; 8 bases fit TRBD1. This CDR3 has 13 amino acids. J was trimmed by 4 bases and V by 5 bases; bases with no gene match: 3. CDR1 SGHTA and CDR2 FQGNSA come from the germline V gene. The CDR3 spells CASSLDRAYGYTF. In DNA, the CDR3 is TGTGCCAGCAGCCTGGACAGGGCCTATGGCTACACCTTC.